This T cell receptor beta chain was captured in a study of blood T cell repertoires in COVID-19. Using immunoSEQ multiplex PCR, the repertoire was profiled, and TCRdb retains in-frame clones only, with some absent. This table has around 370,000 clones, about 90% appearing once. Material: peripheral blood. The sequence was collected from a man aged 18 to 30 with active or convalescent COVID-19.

CDR3 in DNA: TGTGCCAGCAGCTTAGGCCCCCCGGGCAATGAGCAGTTCTTC. As protein: CASSLGPPGNEQFF. The rearrangement links TRBV11-3 to TRBJ2-1; D not resolved. This CDR3 is built from 14 residues. Germline values: CDR1 SGHNT, CDR2 YENEEA. Trimming shortened V by 1 base and J by 6 bases, and 10 bases separated the two germline ends. Variable domain in full (rest from reference TRBV11-3 and TRBJ2-1): EAGVVQSPRYKIIEKKQPVAFWCNPISGHNTLYWYLQNLGQGPELLIRYENEEAVDDSQLPKDRFSAERLKGVDSTLKIQPAELGDSAVYLCASSLGPPGNEQFFGPGTRLTVL.